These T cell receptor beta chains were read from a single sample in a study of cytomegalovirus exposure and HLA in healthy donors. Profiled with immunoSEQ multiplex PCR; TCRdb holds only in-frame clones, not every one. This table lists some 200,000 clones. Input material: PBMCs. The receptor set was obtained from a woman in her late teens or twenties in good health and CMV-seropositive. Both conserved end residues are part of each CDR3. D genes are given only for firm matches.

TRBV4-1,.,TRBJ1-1,CASSQDIRGGTEAFF,TGCGCCAGCAGCCAAGATATTCGGGGGGGGACTGAAGCTTTCTTT
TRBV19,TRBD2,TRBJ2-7,CASSTTLAPISYEQYF,TGTGCCAGTAGTACCACACTAGCGCCTATTTCCTACGAGCAGTACTTC
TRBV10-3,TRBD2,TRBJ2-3,CAFRTGTSGGGTDTRYF,TGTGCCTTCAGAACCGGGACTAGCGGGGGAGGGACAGATACGCGGTATTTT
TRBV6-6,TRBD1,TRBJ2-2,CASGQTGGTGELFF,TGTGCCAGCGGACAAACAGGGGGAACCGGGGAGCTGTTTTTT
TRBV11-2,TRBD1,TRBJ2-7,CASSLPGTGIYEQYF,TGTGCCAGCAGCTTACCCGGGACAGGGATCTACGAGCAGTACTTC
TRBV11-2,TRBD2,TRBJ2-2,CASRGLAGSTGELFF,TGTGCCAGTCGTGGACTAGCGGGATCCACCGGGGAGCTGTTTTTT
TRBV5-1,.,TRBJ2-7,CASSPRQSSYEQYF,TGCGCCAGCAGCCCCCGACAGAGCTCCTACGAGCAGTACTTC
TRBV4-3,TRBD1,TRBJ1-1,CASSQVAGGNTEAFF,TGCGCCAGCAGCCAAGTTGCAGGGGGCAACACTGAAGCTTTCTTT
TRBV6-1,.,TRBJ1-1,CASSLQGVNTEAFF,TGTGCCAGCAGTCTACAGGGAGTGAACACTGAAGCTTTCTTT
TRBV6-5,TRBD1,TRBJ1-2,CASRTDRGAYGYTF,TGTGCCAGCAGAACGGACAGGGGAGCATATGGCTACACCTTC
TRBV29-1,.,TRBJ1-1,CSVEAGSEAFF,TGCAGCGTTGAAGCAGGATCTGAAGCTTTCTTT
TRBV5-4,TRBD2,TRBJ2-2,CASSFGTSRTGELFF,TGTGCCAGCAGCTTCGGGACTAGTCGCACCGGGGAGCTGTTTTTT
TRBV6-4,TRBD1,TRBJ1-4,CASGTGPPRTNEKLFF,TGTGCCAGTGGGACAGGCCCTCCTCGGACTAATGAAAAACTGTTTTTT
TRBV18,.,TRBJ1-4,CASSPPAEPVREKLFF,TGTGCCAGCTCACCACCGGCGGAACCGGTGAGGGAAAAACTGTTTTTT
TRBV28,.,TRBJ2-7,CASSLPGEYEQYF,TGTGCCAGCAGTTTACCAGGGGAATACGAGCAGTACTTC
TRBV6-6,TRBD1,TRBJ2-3,CASSPLQGTGDTQYF,TGTGCCAGCAGTCCCCTACAGGGGACCGGGGATACGCAGTATTTT
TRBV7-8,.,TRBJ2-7,CASVDSSYEQYF,TGTGCCAGCGTGGACAGCTCCTACGAGCAGTACTTC